This T cell receptor beta chain was recorded in a study of control samples from healthy donors and cancer patients. Sequencing used immunoSEQ multiplex PCR; TCRdb keeps in-frame clones, though not all of them. The sample consists of 120,000 or so clones, more than 75% of them appearing once. Germline assignment: CDR1 SGHDN and CDR2 FVKESK. The ends were cut back, 2 bases at V and 3 bases at J, with 11 bases in the middle. CDR3 length: 14 amino acids. The receptor's source is a woman aged 55-70 years with lung cancer. The source material was PBMCs. J is TRBJ2-7 and V is TRBV14; D is uncertain. The CDR3 DNA follows: TGTGCCAGCAGCCAAATTTCAGCCTACTACGAGCAGTACTTC. Its translation is CASSQISAYYEQYF.